This T cell receptor (beta chain) is from a study of blood T cell repertoires in COVID-19. Study details: Researchers got acute and convalescent COVID-19 samples from the United States, Italy and Spain. Sources were T cells, B-cell-depleted T cells, or PBMCs; the material itself was cDNA or gDNA.

Under the authors' procedure: How many nucleated cells were present was estimated from reference gene primer amplification. The repertoire was sequenced with immunoSEQ multiplex PCR; TCRdb's copy has only in-frame clones and lacks some. That table supplies the V and J calls and clone size; D and trimming were determined from the DNA. The data show some 99,000 clones, about 85% seen once. This CDR3 is built from 13 residues. The germline CDR1 and CDR2 sequences are MDHEN and SYDVKM. V dropped 8 bases and J dropped 1 base, with 11 bases sitting between them. The receptor was derived from a man between 65 and 85 years old with acute or convalescent COVID-19. Sequencing was performed on peripheral blood. V gene TRBV28 combines with J gene TRBJ1-1, with D maybe TRBD1 (6 bases). The CDR3 sequence: CASPDSSNTEAFF. The CDR3 DNA is TGTGCCAGCCCGGACAGCTCGAACACTGAAGCTTTCTTT.